This T cell receptor (beta chain) was obtained from a study of Graves' ophthalmopathy and Graves' hyperthyroidism. Trimming removed 0 bases at V and 0 bases at J, with 8 bases between. This CDR3 contains 14 residues. CDR1 SQVTM and CDR2 ANQGSEA come from the germline V gene. This clonotype was observed at least ten times. Amplification of the TCR beta CDR3 regions used RNA transcripts (as template). HTBI primers served in a first-round RT-PCR, which a second-round multiplex PCR followed. Using its own MiXCR run on the multiplex PCR reads, TCRdb lists one record per CDR3 protein. The table has 600,000 to 950,000 distinct CDR3 sequences, around 40% seen once; the top ten hold 44%. Patients were diagnosed from clinical symptoms, serum thyroxine, TRAb, thyroid ultrasound and orbital computed tomography. The authors used Ficoll-Paque density gradient centrifugation to separate PBMCs. The input was around 9.9 ml of fresh peripheral blood.

Source material: peripheral blood. This clonotype was sampled from an adult man with Graves' ophthalmopathy. This rearrangement joins TRBV29-1 to TRBJ1-2; D unclear. The CDR3 region has the DNA TGCAGCGTTGAAGATGATGAAGCTAACTATGGCTACACCTTC. It codes for CSVEDDEANYGYTF.